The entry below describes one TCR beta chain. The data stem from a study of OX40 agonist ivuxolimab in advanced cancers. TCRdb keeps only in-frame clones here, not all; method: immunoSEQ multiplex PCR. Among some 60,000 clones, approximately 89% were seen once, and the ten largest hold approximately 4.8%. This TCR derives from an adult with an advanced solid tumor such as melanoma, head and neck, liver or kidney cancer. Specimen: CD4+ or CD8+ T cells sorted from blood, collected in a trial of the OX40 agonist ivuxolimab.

CDR3 sequence: CASSLSDRARTDTQYF. The CDR3 DNA reads as TGTGCCAGCAGTTTATCCGACAGGGCCCGCACAGATACGCAGTATTTT. The genes are TRBV28 and TRBJ2-3; 7 positions agree with TRBD1. V lost 1 base and J lost 1; bases outside the gene matches: 5. The CDR3 has 16 amino acids. Per germline, CDR1 MDHEN and CDR2 SYDVKM.